This TCR beta chain was recorded in a study of blood T cell repertoires in COVID-19. The wider study: Samples came from the United States, Italy and Spain, spanning acute and convalescent COVID-19.

Sequencing used immunoSEQ multiplex PCR; TCRdb keeps in-frame clones, though not all of them. There are around 94,000 clones in the sample; approximately 90% occur only once, and about 5.7% lies in the top ten. One Seattle source followed patients from active infection through their disease course. Germline V lookup: CDR1 SGHRS, CDR2 YFSETQ. V lost 0 bases and J lost 0, with 7 bases in between. The CDR3 sequence is 15 residues long. The chain has TRBV5-1 and TRBJ1-5, with a possible D match to TRBD1 (5 bases). The sequence derives from a woman in her forties or fifties with COVID-19, enrolled during active disease. The specimen was peripheral blood. For the CDR3, the DNA is TGCGCCAGCAGCTTGGGCCAGGGTAGCAATCAGCCCCAGCATTTT. Amino acid sequence: CASSLGQGSNQPQHF.